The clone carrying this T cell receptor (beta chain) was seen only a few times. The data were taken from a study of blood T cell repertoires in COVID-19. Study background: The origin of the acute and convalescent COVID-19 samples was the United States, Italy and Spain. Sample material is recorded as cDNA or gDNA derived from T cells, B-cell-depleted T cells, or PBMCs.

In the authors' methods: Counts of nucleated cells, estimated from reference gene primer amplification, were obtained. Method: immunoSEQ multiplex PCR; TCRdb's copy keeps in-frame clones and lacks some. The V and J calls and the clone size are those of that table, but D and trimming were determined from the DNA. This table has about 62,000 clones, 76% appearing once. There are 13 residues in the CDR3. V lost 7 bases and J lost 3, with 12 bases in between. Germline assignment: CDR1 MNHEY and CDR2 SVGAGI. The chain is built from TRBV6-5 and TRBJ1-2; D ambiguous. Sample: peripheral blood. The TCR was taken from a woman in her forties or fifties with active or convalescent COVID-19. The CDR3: CASTVNLHYGYTF. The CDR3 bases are TGTGCCAGCACTGTCAATCTACACTATGGCTACACCTTC.